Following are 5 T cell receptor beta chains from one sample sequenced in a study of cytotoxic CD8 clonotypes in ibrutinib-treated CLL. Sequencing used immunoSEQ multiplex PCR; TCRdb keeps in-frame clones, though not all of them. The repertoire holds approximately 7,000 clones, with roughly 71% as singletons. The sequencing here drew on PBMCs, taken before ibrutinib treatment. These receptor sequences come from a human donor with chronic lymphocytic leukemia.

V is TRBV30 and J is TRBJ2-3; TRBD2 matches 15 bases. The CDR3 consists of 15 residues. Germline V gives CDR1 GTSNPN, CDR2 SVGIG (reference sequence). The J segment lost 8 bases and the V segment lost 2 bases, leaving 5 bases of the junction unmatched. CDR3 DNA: TGTGCCTGGAGTCGGACTAGCGGGAGGGGAGGTACGCAGTATTTT. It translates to CAWSRTSGRGGTQYF.

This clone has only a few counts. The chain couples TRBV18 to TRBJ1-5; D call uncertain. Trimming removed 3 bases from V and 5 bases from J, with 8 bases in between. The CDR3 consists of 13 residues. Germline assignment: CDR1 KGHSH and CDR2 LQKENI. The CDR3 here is CASSPEIHQPQHF. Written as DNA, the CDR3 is TGTGCCAGCTCACCTGAAATTCATCAGCCCCAGCATTTT.

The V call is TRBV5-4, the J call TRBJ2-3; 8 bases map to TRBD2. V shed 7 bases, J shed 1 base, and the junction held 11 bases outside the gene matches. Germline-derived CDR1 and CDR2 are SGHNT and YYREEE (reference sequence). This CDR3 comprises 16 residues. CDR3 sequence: CASSSGSRLGTDTQYF. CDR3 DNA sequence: TGTGCCAGCTCGAGCGGGAGCAGGTTAGGCACAGATACGCAGTATTTT.

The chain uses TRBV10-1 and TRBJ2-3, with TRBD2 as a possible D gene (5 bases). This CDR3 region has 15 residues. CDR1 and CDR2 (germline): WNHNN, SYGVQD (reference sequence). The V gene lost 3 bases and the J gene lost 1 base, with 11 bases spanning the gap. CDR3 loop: CASSDRVSGTDTQYF. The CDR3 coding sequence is TGCGCCAGCAGTGACCGGGTTAGCGGCACAGATACGCAGTATTTT.

This chain's CDR3 is CASSGGMGSGYSNQPQHF. The CDR3 DNA is TGTGCCAGCAGTGGAGGTATGGGGTCAGGCTATAGCAATCAGCCCCAGCATTTT. J is TRBJ1-5 and V is TRBV6-1; no definite D call. Germline V gives CDR1 MNHNS, CDR2 SASEGT. CDR3 length: 18 residues. Between the trimmed V and J ends, which lost 4 bases and 0 bases, there was a span of 19 bases.